A single sample gave rise to the 8 T cell receptor beta chains below, sequenced in a study of cytomegalovirus exposure and HLA in healthy donors. Data came from immunoSEQ multiplex PCR; TCRdb stores just in-frame clones and leaves some out. The sample contains roughly 200,000 clones, roughly three quarters of which appear only once. Sequenced material: PBMCs. These receptors all come from a woman aged 25 to 45 in good health and CMV-seronegative.

In its sample, this clone was seen a few times. This rearrangement joins TRBV6-1 to TRBJ2-7, with D perhaps matching TRBD2 (7 bases). This CDR3 region has 14 residues. V was cut by 5 bases and J by 2 bases, with 13 bases left in between. In germline, CDR1 is MNHNS, CDR2 SASEGT. CDR3 protein: CASSRGGGTYEQYF. In DNA form, the CDR3 reads TGTGCCAGCAGTAGAGGGGGGGGGACCTACGAGCAGTACTTC.

This chain links TRBV5-1 with TRBJ2-3; 8 nucleotides align to TRBD1. The V and J ends lost 2 bases and 2 bases, in that order; junction bases with no gene match: 4. The CDR3 has 15 residues. Germline assignment: CDR1 SGHRS and CDR2 YFSETQ. In DNA, the CDR3 is TGCGCCAGCAGCTTAAGGACAGGGACCACAGATACGCAGTATTTT. Translating gives CASSLRTGTTDTQYF.

The gene calls are TRBV28 and TRBJ2-7; 8 bases are shared with TRBD1. V lost 6 bases and J lost 4; bases outside the gene matches: 14. The length of the CDR3 is 16 residues. Germline V gene sequence: CDR1 MDHEN, CDR2 SYDVKM. This CDR3 is CASSALGAGGRYEQYF. The CDR3 DNA follows: TGTGCCAGCAGCGCCCTCGGGGCAGGGGGCAGGTACGAGCAGTACTTC.

The V and J genes are TRBV7-9 and TRBJ2-1, with D possibly being TRBD1 (6 bases). There are 14 residues in the CDR3. V lost 5 bases, J lost 3 bases, and 11 bases lay in between. The germline V gene encodes CDR1 SEHNR and CDR2 FQNEAQ (reference sequence). As DNA, the CDR3 is TGTGCCAGCAGCCTAAGGACAGACTACAATGAGCAGTTCTTC. This encodes CASSLRTDYNEQFF.

This chain connects TRBV2 to TRBJ2-7, with D possibly matching TRBD1 (5 bases). The CDR3 sequence is 15 residues long. Per the germline V gene, CDR1 is SNHLY and CDR2 is FYNNEI. The germline V and J ends were trimmed by 1 base and 5 bases, with 15 bases remaining between them. CDR3 in amino acids: CASSEDRGLAHEQYF. In DNA form, the CDR3 reads TGTGCCAGCAGTGAAGATAGGGGCTTAGCCCACGAGCAGTACTTC.

This chain links TRBV5-1 with TRBJ1-6; TRBD1 agrees at 7 bases. This CDR3 region has 14 residues. Germline CDR1 and CDR2: SGHRS and YFSETQ. Trimming removed 6 bases from V and 6 bases from J; junction bases left unmatched: 6. The CDR3 loop is CASNSGQTNSPLHF. The CDR3 bases are TGCGCCAGCAACTCGGGACAGACTAATTCACCCCTCCACTTT.

This chain links TRBV5-4 with TRBJ1-6, with 9 bases fitting TRBD1. There are 15 residues in the CDR3. The trim removed 4 bases at V and 10 bases at J, leaving 9 bases unmatched. Germline V gives CDR1 SGHNT, CDR2 YYREEE (reference sequence). The chain's CDR3 is CASSLSGTGQSPLHF. The CDR3 DNA reads TGTGCCAGCAGCCTCTCCGGGACAGGGCAATCACCCCTCCACTTT.

The chain joins TRBV6-1 to TRBJ1-1; D unresolved. The length of the CDR3 is 13 residues. The germline gives CDR1 MNHNS, CDR2 SASEGT. V dropped 6 bases and J dropped 5 bases, with 13 bases sitting between them. CDR3 loop: CASSEPTRTEAFF. The CDR3 DNA follows: TGTGCCAGCAGCGAACCGACAAGGACTGAAGCTTTCTTT.